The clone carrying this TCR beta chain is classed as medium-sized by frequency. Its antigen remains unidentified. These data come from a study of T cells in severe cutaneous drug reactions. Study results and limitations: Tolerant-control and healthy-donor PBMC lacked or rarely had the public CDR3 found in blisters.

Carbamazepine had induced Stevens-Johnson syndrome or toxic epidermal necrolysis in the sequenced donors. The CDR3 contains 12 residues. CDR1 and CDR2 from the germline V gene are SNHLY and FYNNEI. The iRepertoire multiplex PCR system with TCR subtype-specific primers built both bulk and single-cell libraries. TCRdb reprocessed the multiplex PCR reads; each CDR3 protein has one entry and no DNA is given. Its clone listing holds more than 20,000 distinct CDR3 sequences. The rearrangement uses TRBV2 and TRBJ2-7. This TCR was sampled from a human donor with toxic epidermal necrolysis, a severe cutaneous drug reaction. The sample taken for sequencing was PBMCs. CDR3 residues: CASNPESYEQYF.